This entry lists 21 T cell receptor beta chains sequenced from one sample in a study of blood T cells in healthy people across ages (dated by TCRdb to the mid-2010s). Library construction relied on 5' RACE. The sequencing machine was an Illumina HiSeq 2500. A second roughly 7 to 12 cycle PCR used a sample-barcoded 5' primer and a J-beta primer mix. TCRdb cleaned the public reads at Q25 with fastp, built clones with MiXCR and kept in-frame beta chains. Rows are unified per CDR3 protein, each entry keeping the most common DNA and genes. The sample table records hundreds of thousands of distinct CDR3 sequences; about 25% of these occur just once. More than 8.5% of the sample comes from the top ten. Separately, the same data were catalogued under a study of T cells of mothers and their children.

The sample consisted of blood. Receptors originate from a boy aged 5-17 years in good health.

This rearrangement joins TRBV5-1 to TRBJ2-1; 14 bases are a match to TRBD2. The ends lost 4 bases at V and 5 bases at J; junction bases unmatched: 11. Per germline, CDR1 SGHRS and CDR2 YFSETQ. The CDR3 runs 18 residues. The CDR3 sequence is CASSPTYTTSGRDNEQFF. CDR3 nucleotides: TGCGCCAGCAGCCCGACGTACACGACTAGCGGGAGGGACAATGAGCAGTTCTTC.

Only a few counts were recorded for this clonotype. The V call is TRBV6-1, the J call TRBJ1-5; no definite D call. The V end was cut by 5 bases, the J end by 7 bases, with 12 bases between. CDR3 length: 13 residues. From germline, CDR1 is MNHNS and CDR2 SASEGT. The CDR3 coding sequence is TGTGCCAGCAGTCAAGAGACAAGGCAGCCCCAGCATTTT. This encodes CASSQETRQPQHF.

This clonotype has just a few counts. The genes are TRBV18 and TRBJ2-7; D uncertain. Germline loops: CDR1 KGHSH, CDR2 LQKENI. V gave up 3 bases and J gave up 4 bases, with 10 bases separating them. The CDR3 is 13 amino acids. CDR3 DNA sequence: TGTGCCAGCTCACCCCCCGAAGCTTACGAGCAGTACTTC. It specifies CASSPPEAYEQYF. Using reference TRBV18 and TRBJ2-7 for the parts outside the CDR3, the full variable domain is NAGVMQNPRHLVRRRGQEARLRCSPMKGHSHVYWYRQLPEEGLKFMVYLQKENIIDESGMPKERFSAEFPKEGPSILRIQQVVRGDSAAYFCASSPPEAYEQYFGPGTRLTVT.

This clonotype was counted only a few times. The J gene is TRBJ2-1, the V gene TRBV20-1; 8 bases are shared with TRBD2. There are 14 residues in the CDR3. Germline V gene lookup returns CDR1 DFQATT and CDR2 SNEGSKA (reference sequence). Losses at the gene ends were 5 bases for V and 5 bases for J; bases not matched to a gene: 8. CDR3 bases: TGCAGTGCTCTAGCGGGTGCCACGGACAATGAGCAGTTCTTC. Translating gives CSALAGATDNEQFF.

The V and J genes are TRBV27 and TRBJ1-1; D is unresolved. This CDR3 has 14 residues. V lost 2 bases to trimming and J lost 1 base, with 8 bases between them. CDR1 and CDR2 from the germline V gene are MNHEY and SMNVEV (reference sequence). The CDR3 DNA reads as TGTGCCAGCAGTTTAAGGGTTCCGAACACTGAAGCTTTCTTT. Protein: CASSLRVPNTEAFF.

This clonotype was counted only a few times. The chain uses TRBV7-9 and TRBJ2-6, with 8 bases lining up with TRBD1. CDR1 and CDR2 (germline): SEHNR, FQNEAQ (reference sequence). Trimming at V came to 3 bases and at J to 2 bases, leaving 12 bases not matched to a gene. This CDR3 has 19 amino acids. CDR3 in amino acids: CASSLVSGTGRTGANVLTF. The CDR3 coding sequence is TGTGCCAGCAGCTTGGTGAGTGGGACAGGAAGAACTGGGGCCAACGTCCTGACTTTC.

This clonotype came up a few times. The chain has TRBV29-1 and TRBJ2-7; 9 positions agree with TRBD2. Germline V lookup: CDR1 SQVTM, CDR2 ANQGSEA. V was pared by 4 bases and J by 1 base, with 5 bases of the junction left unmatched. The CDR3 runs 14 residues. CDR3 in DNA: TGCAGCGTTGTGTATCTAGCGGGATCCTACGAGCAGTACTTC. It encodes CSVVYLAGSYEQYF.

There are a few counts of this clonotype. The chain uses TRBV7-9 and TRBJ2-7; TRBD1 aligns across 7 bases. The germline CDR1 and CDR2 sequences are SEHNR and FQNEAQ (reference sequence). The CDR3 runs to 15 residues. J lost 1 base, V lost 5 bases, and 8 bases had no gene match. The chain's CDR3 is CASSPASRGSYEQYF. CDR3 nucleotides: TGTGCCAGCAGCCCCGCCTCCAGGGGGTCCTACGAGCAGTACTTC. Together with reference TRBV7-9 and TRBJ2-7, the CDR3 gives the full variable domain: DTGVSQNPRHKITKRGQNVTFRCDPISEHNRLYWYRQTLGQGPEFLTYFQNEAQLEKSRLLSDRFSAERPKGSFSTLEIQRTEQGDSAMYLCASSPASRGSYEQYFGPGTRLTVT.

This sequence joins TRBV9 and TRBJ2-1; possible D gene TRBD1, 6 bases. CDR1 is SGDLS and CDR2 is YYNGEE in the germline V gene. The CDR3 covers 15 residues. Trimming removed 0 bases from V and 4 bases from J, with 11 bases in between. The CDR3 DNA follows: TGTGCCAGCAGCGTAGCAGGGGAGCGGTACAATGAGCAGTTCTTC. Translating it yields CASSVAGERYNEQFF.

The rearrangement joins TRBV14 to TRBJ2-1; D is perhaps TRBD2 (7 bases). The end of the DNA is better explained by TRBJ2-7, so the J call may be wrong. This CDR3 spans 15 amino acids. Germline CDR1 reads SGHDN; CDR2 reads FVKESK. DNA for the CDR3: TGTGCCAGCAGCCAATGGGGGGGGCGAAGCCACGAGCAGTACTTC. It is translated as CASSQWGGRSHEQYF.

This clonotype was detected only a few times. This rearrangement joins TRBV20-1 to TRBJ2-5, with D tentatively TRBD2 (5 bases). The CDR3 length is 14 residues. V was shortened by 3 bases and J by 6 bases, with 17 bases between the two germline ends. Germline V lookup: CDR1 DFQATT, CDR2 SNEGSKA (reference sequence). CDR3 sequence reads: CSASPLRGEKTQYF. The CDR3 DNA follows: TGCAGTGCTAGTCCCTTACGGGGAGAGAAGACCCAGTACTTC.

The V gene is TRBV11-2, the J gene TRBJ1-2; TRBD1 agrees at 10 bases. CDR3 length equals 15 residues. The junction had 1 base not matched to a gene; V was cut back by 3 bases and J by 0 bases. Per the germline V gene, CDR1 is SGHAT and CDR2 is FQNNGV. The CDR3 region has the DNA TGTGCCAGCAGCTTTGGGACAGGGGCTAACTATGGCTACACCTTC. It encodes CASSFGTGANYGYTF.

V gene TRBV29-1 combines with J gene TRBJ2-1, with 7 positions matching TRBD2. Germline V gene sequence: CDR1 SQVTM, CDR2 ANQGSEA. The CDR3 contains 13 residues. V shed 7 bases and J 10 bases; nucleotides not matched to a gene: 13. The CDR3 sequence: CSGTVLEGLEQFF. In DNA, the CDR3 is TGCAGCGGGACTGTACTAGAGGGACTAGAGCAGTTCTTC.

The rearrangement links TRBV28 to TRBJ2-7; TRBD2 might be the D (6 bases). V lost 6 bases to trimming and J lost 4 bases, with 19 bases between them. CDR3 size: 15 residues. Germline-derived CDR1 and CDR2 are MDHEN and SYDVKM. CDR3 nucleotide sequence: TGTGCCAGCAGCCCCGGGGAGGCGATAATTTACGAGCAGTACTTC. The encoded protein is CASSPGEAIIYEQYF.

This chain connects TRBV5-1 to TRBJ2-5, with TRBD1 identical over 9 bases. This CDR3 has 15 residues. Germline lookup yields CDR1 SGHRS and CDR2 YFSETQ. The V gene end was trimmed by 4 bases and the J gene end by 4 bases; junction bases not matched to a gene: 8. In DNA, the CDR3 is TGCGCCAGCAGCCCTGGGACAGGGAGCGGAGAGACCCAGTACTTC. Encoded protein: CASSPGTGSGETQYF.

The chain carries TRBV7-9 and TRBJ1-5; D uncertain. The CDR3 covers 14 residues. V lost 7 bases and J 6 bases, leaving 16 bases between the germline ends. CDR1 is SEHNR, CDR2 FQNEAQ, per germline (reference sequence). CDR3 DNA: TGTGCCAGCACCGCGGGTGACACCGCTCAGCCCCAGCATTTT. It codes for CASTAGDTAQPQHF. The whole variable domain, filled in from reference TRBV7-9 and TRBJ1-5, reads DTGVSQNPRHKITKRGQNVTFRCDPISEHNRLYWYRQTLGQGPEFLTYFQNEAQLEKSRLLSDRFSAERPKGSFSTLEIQRTEQGDSAMYLCASTAGDTAQPQHFGDGTRLSIL.

The chain couples TRBV9 to TRBJ1-1; 7 bases agree with TRBD1. Germline V gives CDR1 SGDLS, CDR2 YYNGEE. The V gene end was trimmed by 3 bases and the J gene end by 8 bases; junction bases not matched to a gene: 7. The CDR3 has 13 amino acids. The DNA for the CDR3 is TGTGCCAGCAGCGCACAGGGGCGCCTCGAAGCTTTCTTT. It is translated as CASSAQGRLEAFF.

This chain uses TRBV7-9 with TRBJ2-3; the D call may be TRBD1 or TRBD2 (5 bases each). There are 16 residues in the CDR3. V was shortened by 6 bases and J by 3 bases, with 19 bases between the two germline ends. Germline-derived CDR1 and CDR2 are SEHNR and FQNEAQ (reference sequence). CDR3 in DNA: TGTGCCAGCAGACTAGTGCCCAGGGATGAGACAGATACGCAGTATTTT. This codes for CASRLVPRDETDTQYF.

This clonotype has only a few counts. The chain has TRBV7-8 and TRBJ2-7; TRBD1 aligns across 11 bases. The germline V gene encodes CDR1 SGHVS and CDR2 FQNEAQ. The CDR3 consists of 16 residues. Trimming took 5 bases from V and 5 from J; bases not matched to a gene: 11. CDR3 residues: CASSNHRDRGSHEQYF. Here the CDR3 DNA reads TGTGCCAGCAGCAACCACCGGGACAGGGGGTCCCACGAGCAGTACTTC.

This clonotype showed up just a few times. The junction does not match germline at one end; this may be a read error. The V call is TRBV12-3 or TRBV12-4, the J call TRBJ2-3, with 9 bases identical to TRBD2. The CDR3 consists of 11 residues. CDR3 sequence: CASSTGTSTHF. The CDR3 bases are TGTGCCAGCTCAACCGGGACTAGCACACATTTT.

This clonotype was counted many times. J is TRBJ1-2 and V is TRBV28; D might be TRBD1 (5 bases). CDR1 and CDR2 (germline): MDHEN, SYDVKM. The CDR3 loop spans 15 amino acids. V was clipped by 5 bases and J by 0 bases, with 13 bases between them. Written as DNA, the CDR3 is TGTGCCAGCAGTCCGATGACAGACTCTAACTATGGCTACACCTTC. This gives the protein CASSPMTDSNYGYTF.